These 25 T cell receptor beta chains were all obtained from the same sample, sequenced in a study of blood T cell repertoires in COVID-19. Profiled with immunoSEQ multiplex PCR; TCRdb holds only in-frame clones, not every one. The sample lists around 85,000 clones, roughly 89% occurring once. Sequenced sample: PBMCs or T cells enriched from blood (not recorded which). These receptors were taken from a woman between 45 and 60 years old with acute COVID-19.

The CDR3: CASSQLLGPNYGYTF. For the CDR3, the DNA is TGTGCCAGCAGCCAACTACTGGGGCCTAACTATGGCTACACCTTC. The V and J genes are TRBV7-9 and TRBJ1-2; a possible D gene is TRBD1 (5 bases). Per the germline V gene, CDR1 is SEHNR and CDR2 is FQNEAQ (reference sequence). This CDR3 has 15 residues. Trimming stripped 5 bases from V and 0 bases from J, with 13 bases between.

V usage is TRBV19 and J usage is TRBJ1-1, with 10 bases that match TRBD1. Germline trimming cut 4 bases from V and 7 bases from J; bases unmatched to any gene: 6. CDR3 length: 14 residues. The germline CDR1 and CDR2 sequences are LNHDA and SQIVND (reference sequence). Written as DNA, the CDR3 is TGTGCCAGTAGTACAACCGGGACAGGGGATGAAGCTTTCTTT. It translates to CASSTTGTGDEAFF.

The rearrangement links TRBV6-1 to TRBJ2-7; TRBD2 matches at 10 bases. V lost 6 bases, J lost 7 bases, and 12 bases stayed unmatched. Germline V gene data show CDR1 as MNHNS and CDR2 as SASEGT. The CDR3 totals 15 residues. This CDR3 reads CASRAPLAGMDEQYF. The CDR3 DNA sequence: TGTGCCAGCAGGGCCCCACTAGCGGGAATGGATGAGCAGTACTTC.

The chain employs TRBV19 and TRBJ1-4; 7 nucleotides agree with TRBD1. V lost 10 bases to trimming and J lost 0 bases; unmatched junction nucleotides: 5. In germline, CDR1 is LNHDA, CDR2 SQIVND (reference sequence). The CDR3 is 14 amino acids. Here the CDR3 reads CATQGGATNEKLFF. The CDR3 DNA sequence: TGTGCCACCCAGGGGGGCGCAACTAATGAAAAACTGTTTTTT. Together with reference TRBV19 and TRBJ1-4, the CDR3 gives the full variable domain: DGGITQSPKYLFRKEGQNVTLSCEQNLNHDAMYWYRQDPGQGLRLIYYSQIVNDFQKGDIAEGYSVSREKKESFPLTVTSAQKNPTAFYLCATQGGATNEKLFFGSGTQLSVL.

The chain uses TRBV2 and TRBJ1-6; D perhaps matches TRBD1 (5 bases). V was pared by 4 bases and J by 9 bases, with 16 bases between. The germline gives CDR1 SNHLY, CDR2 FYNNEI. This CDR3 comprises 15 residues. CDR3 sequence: CASSGQDLRVSPLHF. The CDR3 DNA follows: TGTGCCAGCAGTGGCCAGGACCTCAGGGTTTCACCCCTCCACTTT.

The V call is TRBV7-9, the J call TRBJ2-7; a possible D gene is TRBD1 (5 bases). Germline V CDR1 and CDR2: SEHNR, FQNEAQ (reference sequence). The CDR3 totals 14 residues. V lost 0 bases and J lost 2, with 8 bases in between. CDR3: CASSLARQTYEQYF. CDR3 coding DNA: TGTGCCAGCAGCTTAGCTAGACAGACCTACGAGCAGTACTTC.

CDR3 amino acids: CASSLVSGYYNEQFF. CDR3 bases: TGCGCCAGCAGCTTGGTTAGCGGGTATTACAATGAGCAGTTCTTC. The V gene is TRBV5-1, the J gene TRBJ2-1; TRBD2 agrees at 7 bases. There are 15 residues in the CDR3. V shed 0 bases, J shed 4 bases, and the junction held 4 bases outside the gene matches. Per germline, CDR1 SGHRS and CDR2 YFSETQ. The variable domain in full, with the rest retrieved from reference TRBV5-1 and TRBJ2-1, is KAGVTQTPRYLIKTRGQQVTLSCSPISGHRSVSWYQQTPGQGLQFLFEYFSETQRNKGNFPGRFSGRQFSNSRSEMNVSTLELGDSALYLCASSLVSGYYNEQFFGPGTRLTVL.

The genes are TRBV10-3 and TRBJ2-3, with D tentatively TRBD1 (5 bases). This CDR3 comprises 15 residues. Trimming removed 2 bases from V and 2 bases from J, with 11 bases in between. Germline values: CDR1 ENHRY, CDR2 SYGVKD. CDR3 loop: CAISERDSTTDTQYF. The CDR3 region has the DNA TGTGCCATCAGTGAGAGAGACAGCACCACAGATACGCAGTATTTT.

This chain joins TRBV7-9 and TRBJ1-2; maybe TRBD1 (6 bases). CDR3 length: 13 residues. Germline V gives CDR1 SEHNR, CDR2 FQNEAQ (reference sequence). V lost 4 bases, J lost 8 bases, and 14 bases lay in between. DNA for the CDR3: TGTGCCAGCAGCTCCCCGTACAGGGACGGCTACACCTTC. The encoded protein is CASSSPYRDGYTF. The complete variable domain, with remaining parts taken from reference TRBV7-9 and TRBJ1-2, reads DTGVSQNPRHKITKRGQNVTFRCDPISEHNRLYWYRQTLGQGPEFLTYFQNEAQLEKSRLLSDRFSAERPKGSFSTLEIQRTEQGDSAMYLCASSSPYRDGYTFGSGTRLTVV.

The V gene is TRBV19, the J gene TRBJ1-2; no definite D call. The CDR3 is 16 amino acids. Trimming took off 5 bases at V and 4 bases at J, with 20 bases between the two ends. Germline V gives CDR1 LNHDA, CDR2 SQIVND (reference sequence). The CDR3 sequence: CASSGPGGPVGYGYTF. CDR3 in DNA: TGTGCCAGTAGTGGCCCCGGAGGACCCGTCGGCTATGGCTACACCTTC. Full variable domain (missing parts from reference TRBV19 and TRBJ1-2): DGGITQSPKYLFRKEGQNVTLSCEQNLNHDAMYWYRQDPGQGLRLIYYSQIVNDFQKGDIAEGYSVSREKKESFPLTVTSAQKNPTAFYLCASSGPGGPVGYGYTFGSGTRLTVV.

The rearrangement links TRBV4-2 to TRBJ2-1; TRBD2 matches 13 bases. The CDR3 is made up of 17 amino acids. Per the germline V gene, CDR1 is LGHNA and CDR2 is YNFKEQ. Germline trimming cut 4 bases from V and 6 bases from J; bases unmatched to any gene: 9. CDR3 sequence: CASSPGLAGDYGNEQFF. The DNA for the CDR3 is TGTGCCAGCAGCCCTGGACTAGCGGGAGATTACGGCAATGAGCAGTTCTTC.

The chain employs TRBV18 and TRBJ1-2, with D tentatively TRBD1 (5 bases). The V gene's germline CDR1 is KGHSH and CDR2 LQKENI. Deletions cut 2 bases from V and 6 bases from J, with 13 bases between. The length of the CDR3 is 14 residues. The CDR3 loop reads CASSPIGGVDGYTF. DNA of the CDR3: TGTGCCAGCTCACCAATCGGGGGGGTCGATGGCTACACCTTC.

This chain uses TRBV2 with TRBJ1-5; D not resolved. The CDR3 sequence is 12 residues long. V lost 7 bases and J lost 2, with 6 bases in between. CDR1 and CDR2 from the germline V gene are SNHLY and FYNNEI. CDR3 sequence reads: CASTQGNQPQHF. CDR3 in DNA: TGTGCCAGCACCCAGGGCAATCAGCCCCAGCATTTT.

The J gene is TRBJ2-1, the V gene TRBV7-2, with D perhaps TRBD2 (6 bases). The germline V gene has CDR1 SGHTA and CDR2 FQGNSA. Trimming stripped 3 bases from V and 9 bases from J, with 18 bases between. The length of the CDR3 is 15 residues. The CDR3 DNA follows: TGTGCCAGCAGCTTCGTCGGGACTCCTCGGGGTGAGCAGTTCTTC. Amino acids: CASSFVGTPRGEQFF. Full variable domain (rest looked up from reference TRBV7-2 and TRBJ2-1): GAGVSQSPSNKVTEKGKDVELRCDPISGHTALYWYRQSLGQGLEFLIYFQGNSAPDKSGLPSDRFSAERTGGSVSTLTIQRTQQEDSAVYLCASSFVGTPRGEQFFGPGTRLTVL.

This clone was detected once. CDR3 DNA sequence: TGTGCCAGCAGCTCACAGCTCACAGATACGCAGTATTTT. It translates to CASSSQLTDTQYF. The V call is TRBV7-2, the J call TRBJ2-3; D remains unclear. Trimming removed 4 bases from V and 2 bases from J, with 7 bases in between. CDR1 is SGHTA and CDR2 is FQGNSA in the germline V gene. CDR3 length: 13 amino acids.

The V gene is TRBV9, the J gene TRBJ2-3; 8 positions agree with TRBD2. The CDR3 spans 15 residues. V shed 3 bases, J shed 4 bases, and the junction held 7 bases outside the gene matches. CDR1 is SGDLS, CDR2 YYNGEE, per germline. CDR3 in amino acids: CASSGPSGFPDTQYF. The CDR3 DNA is TGTGCCAGCAGCGGCCCTAGCGGGTTCCCAGATACGCAGTATTTT. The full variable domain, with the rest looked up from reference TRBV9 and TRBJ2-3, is DSGVTQTPKHLITATGQRVTLRCSPRSGDLSVYWYQQSLDQGLQFLIQYYNGEERAKGNILERFSAQQFPDLHSELNLSSLELGDSALYFCASSGPSGFPDTQYFGPGTRLTVL.

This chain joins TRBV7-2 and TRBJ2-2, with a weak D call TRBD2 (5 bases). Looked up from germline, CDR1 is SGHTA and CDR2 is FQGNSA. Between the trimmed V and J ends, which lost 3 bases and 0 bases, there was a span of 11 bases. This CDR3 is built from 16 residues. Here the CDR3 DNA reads TGTGCCAGCAGCTTTACTAGTCCTCCGAACACCGGGGAGCTGTTTTTT. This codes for CASSFTSPPNTGELFF. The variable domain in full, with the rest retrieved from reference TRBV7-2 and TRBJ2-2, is GAGVSQSPSNKVTEKGKDVELRCDPISGHTALYWYRQSLGQGLEFLIYFQGNSAPDKSGLPSDRFSAERTGGSVSTLTIQRTQQEDSAVYLCASSFTSPPNTGELFFGEGSRLTVL.

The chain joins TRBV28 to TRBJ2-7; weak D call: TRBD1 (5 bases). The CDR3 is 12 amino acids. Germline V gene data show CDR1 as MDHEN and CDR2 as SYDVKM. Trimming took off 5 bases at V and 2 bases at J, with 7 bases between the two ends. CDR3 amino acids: CASSETAYEQYF. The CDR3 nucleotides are TGTGCCAGCAGTGAGACAGCCTACGAGCAGTACTTC.

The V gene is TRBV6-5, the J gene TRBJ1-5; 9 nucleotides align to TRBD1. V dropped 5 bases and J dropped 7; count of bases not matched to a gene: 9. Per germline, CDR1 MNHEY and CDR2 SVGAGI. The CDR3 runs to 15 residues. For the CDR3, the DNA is TGTGCCAGCAGTACCGGGACAGGGTTATACCAGCCCCAGCATTTT. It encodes CASSTGTGLYQPQHF.

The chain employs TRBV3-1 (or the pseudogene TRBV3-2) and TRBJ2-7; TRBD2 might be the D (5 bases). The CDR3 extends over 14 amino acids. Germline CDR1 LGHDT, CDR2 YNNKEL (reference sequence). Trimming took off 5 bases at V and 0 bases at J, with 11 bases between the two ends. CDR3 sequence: CASSFGRGSYEQYF. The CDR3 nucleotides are TGTGCCAGCAGCTTTGGACGGGGCTCCTACGAGCAGTACTTC.

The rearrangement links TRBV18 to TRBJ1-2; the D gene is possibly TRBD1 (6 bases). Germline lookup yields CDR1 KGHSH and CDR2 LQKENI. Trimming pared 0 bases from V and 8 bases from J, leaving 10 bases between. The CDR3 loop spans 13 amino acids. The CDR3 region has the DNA TGTGCCAGCTCACCACCCCAGGGGAAGGGCTACACCTTC. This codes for CASSPPQGKGYTF.

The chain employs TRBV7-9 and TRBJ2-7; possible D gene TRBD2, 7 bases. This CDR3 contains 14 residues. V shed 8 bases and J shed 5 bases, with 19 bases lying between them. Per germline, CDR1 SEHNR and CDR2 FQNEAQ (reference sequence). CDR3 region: CASGGGRGGDEQYF. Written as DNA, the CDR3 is TGTGCCAGCGGCGGGGGCCGGGGCGGGGACGAGCAGTACTTC.

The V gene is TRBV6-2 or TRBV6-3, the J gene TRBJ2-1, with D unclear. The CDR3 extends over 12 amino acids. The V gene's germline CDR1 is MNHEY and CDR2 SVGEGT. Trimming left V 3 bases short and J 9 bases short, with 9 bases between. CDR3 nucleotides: TGTGCCAGCAGTTATGGCTTTGGTGAGCAGTTCTTC. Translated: CASSYGFGEQFF.

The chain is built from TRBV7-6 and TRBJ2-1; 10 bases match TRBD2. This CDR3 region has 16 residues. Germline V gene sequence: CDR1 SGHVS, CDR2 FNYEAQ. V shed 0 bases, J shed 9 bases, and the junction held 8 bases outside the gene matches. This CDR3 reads CASSLAGSGRTAEQFF. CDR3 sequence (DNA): TGTGCCAGCAGCTTAGCTGGTAGCGGGAGGACCGCTGAGCAGTTCTTC.

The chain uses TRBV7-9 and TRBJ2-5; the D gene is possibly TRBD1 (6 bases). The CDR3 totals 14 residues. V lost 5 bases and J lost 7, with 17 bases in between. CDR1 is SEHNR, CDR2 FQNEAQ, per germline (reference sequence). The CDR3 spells CASSTDTGYSTQYF. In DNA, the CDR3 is TGTGCCAGCAGCACCGATACAGGGTACTCGACCCAGTACTTC. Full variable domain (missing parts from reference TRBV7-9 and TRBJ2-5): DTGVSQNPRHKITKRGQNVTFRCDPISEHNRLYWYRQTLGQGPEFLTYFQNEAQLEKSRLLSDRFSAERPKGSFSTLEIQRTEQGDSAMYLCASSTDTGYSTQYFGPGTRLLVL.